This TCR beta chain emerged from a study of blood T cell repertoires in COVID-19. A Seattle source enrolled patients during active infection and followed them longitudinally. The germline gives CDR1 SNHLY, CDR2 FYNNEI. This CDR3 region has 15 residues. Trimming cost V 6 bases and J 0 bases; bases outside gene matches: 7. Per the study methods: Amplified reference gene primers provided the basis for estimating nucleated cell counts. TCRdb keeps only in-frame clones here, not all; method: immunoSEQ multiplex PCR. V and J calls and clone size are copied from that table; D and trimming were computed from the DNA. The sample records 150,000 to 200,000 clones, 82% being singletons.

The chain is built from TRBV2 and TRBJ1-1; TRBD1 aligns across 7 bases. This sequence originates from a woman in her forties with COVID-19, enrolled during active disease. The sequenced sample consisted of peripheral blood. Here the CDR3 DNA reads TGTGCCAGCAGAGAATCGACAGGGATGAACACTGAAGCTTTCTTT. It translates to CASRESTGMNTEAFF.